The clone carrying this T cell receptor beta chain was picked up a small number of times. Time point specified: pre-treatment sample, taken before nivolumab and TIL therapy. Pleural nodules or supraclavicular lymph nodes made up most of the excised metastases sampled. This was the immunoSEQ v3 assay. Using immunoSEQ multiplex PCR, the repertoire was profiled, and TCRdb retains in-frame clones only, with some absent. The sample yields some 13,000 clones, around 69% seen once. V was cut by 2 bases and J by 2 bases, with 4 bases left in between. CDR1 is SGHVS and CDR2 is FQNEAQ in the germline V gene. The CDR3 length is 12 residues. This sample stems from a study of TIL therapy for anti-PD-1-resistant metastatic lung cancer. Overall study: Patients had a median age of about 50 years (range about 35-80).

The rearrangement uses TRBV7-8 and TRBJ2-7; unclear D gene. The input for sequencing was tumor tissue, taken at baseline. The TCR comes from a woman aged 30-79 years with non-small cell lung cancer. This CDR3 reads CASSLLPYEQYF. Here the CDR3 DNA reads TGTGCCAGCAGCTTACTCCCCTACGAGCAGTACTTC.